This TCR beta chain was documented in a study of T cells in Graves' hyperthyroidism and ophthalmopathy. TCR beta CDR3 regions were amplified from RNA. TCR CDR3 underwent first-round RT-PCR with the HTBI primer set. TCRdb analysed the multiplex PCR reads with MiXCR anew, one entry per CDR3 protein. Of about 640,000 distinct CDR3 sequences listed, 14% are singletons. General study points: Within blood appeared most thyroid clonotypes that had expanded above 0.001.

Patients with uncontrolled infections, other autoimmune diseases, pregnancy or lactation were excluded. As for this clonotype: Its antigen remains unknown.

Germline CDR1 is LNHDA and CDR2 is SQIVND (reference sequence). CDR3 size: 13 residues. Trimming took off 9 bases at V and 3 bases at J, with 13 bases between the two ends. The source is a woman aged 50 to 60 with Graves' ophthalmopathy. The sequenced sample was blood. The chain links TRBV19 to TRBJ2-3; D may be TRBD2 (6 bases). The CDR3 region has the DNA TGTGCCAGCTCGGGGGACGGAACAGATACGCAGTATTTT. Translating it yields CASSGDGTDTQYF.